The next 13 T cell receptor beta chains were all read from a single sample in a study of T cell responses to AZD1222 COVID-19 vaccine. Repertoires were generated with immunoSEQ multiplex PCR, while TCRdb's copy carries only in-frame clones and drops some. The sample consists of some 160,000 clones, 80% to 95% of them appearing once. The sequencing used peripheral blood, collected on day 0 of AZD1222 vaccination. The receptor source for this set is an adult in good health.

The chain is built from TRBV27 and TRBJ2-1; D call uncertain. This CDR3 comprises 13 residues. Germline-derived CDR1 and CDR2 are MNHEY and SMNVEV (reference sequence). V shed 0 bases and J shed 4 bases, with 4 bases lying between them. Here the CDR3 DNA reads TGTGCCAGCAGTTTATCTTTTTACAATGAGCAGTTCTTC. Translated: CASSLSFYNEQFF.

The J gene is TRBJ1-5, the V gene TRBV30; D may be TRBD1 (6 bases). V lost 0 bases and J 9 bases, leaving 18 bases between the germline ends. Germline assignment: CDR1 GTSNPN and CDR2 SVGIG (reference sequence). The CDR3 totals 15 residues. CDR3 in DNA: TGTGCCTGGAGTGTAACAGGGCGTAAAGGAGCGCCCCAGCATTTT. Translated, it gives CAWSVTGRKGAPQHF.

V gene TRBV6-1 combines with J gene TRBJ2-7, with D tentatively TRBD2 (5 bases). The germline V gene has CDR1 MNHNS and CDR2 SASEGT. The germline V and J ends were trimmed by 0 bases and 7 bases, with 13 bases remaining between them. The CDR3 contains 14 residues. The DNA for the CDR3 is TGTGCCAGCAGTGAAGCAAGTAAAGGAGGAGAGCAGTACTTC. Translated: CASSEASKGGEQYF.

V is TRBV30 and J is TRBJ2-1, with D hard to call. The CDR3 totals 14 residues. The V gene's germline CDR1 is GTSNPN and CDR2 SVGIG (reference sequence). V shed 0 bases and J shed 4 bases, with 10 bases lying between them. CDR3 coding DNA: TGTGCCTGGAGTGTTAGGTTACCTTACAATGAGCAGTTCTTC. Protein: CAWSVRLPYNEQFF.

As to this clone: At one end, the junction sequence differs from germline, possibly due to a read error. V is TRBV6-1 and J is TRBJ2-7; D is ambiguous. The CDR3 runs to 13 residues. Germline V gene lookup returns CDR1 MNHNS and CDR2 SASEGT. CDR3 residues: CASSEEAHYEQYF. The DNA of the CDR3 is TGTGCCAGCAGCGAAGAGGCCCACTACGAGCAGTACTTC.

The CDR3 region is CSVEEGGNSYEQYF. The CDR3 coding sequence is TGCAGCGTTGAAGAGGGGGGGAACTCCTACGAGCAGTACTTC. The rearrangement links TRBV29-1 to TRBJ2-7, with 7 bases that match TRBD2. V lost 0 bases and J lost 0; bases outside the gene matches: 2. The CDR3 is made up of 14 amino acids. Germline V gives CDR1 SQVTM, CDR2 ANQGSEA.

The chain employs TRBV12-5 and TRBJ2-1; TRBD2 matches 7 bases. From germline, CDR1 is LGHNT and CDR2 FRNRAP. CDR3 length: 15 residues. J was trimmed by 1 base and V by 6 bases; bases with no gene match: 6. The CDR3 reads CASGARLASYNEQFF. CDR3 in DNA: TGTGCTAGTGGCGCCCGACTAGCTTCCTACAATGAGCAGTTCTTC.

The chain employs TRBV6-2 or TRBV6-3 and TRBJ1-1; D gene ambiguous. CDR1 and CDR2 from the germline V gene are MNHEY and SVGEGT. The CDR3 loop spans 13 amino acids. V dropped 4 bases and J dropped 5 bases, with 11 bases sitting between them. In DNA, the CDR3 is TGTGCCAGCAGTTGGTCCTATGGGACTGAAGCTTTCTTT. Translation gives CASSWSYGTEAFF.

The J gene is TRBJ2-1, the V gene TRBV7-3, with a weak D call TRBD1 (6 bases). The V gene's germline CDR1 is SGHTA and CDR2 FQGTGA. This CDR3 is 13 amino acids long. Trimming left V 0 bases short and J 8 bases short, with 8 bases between. CDR3 nucleotide sequence: TGTGCCAGCAGCTTAACGAGACAGGATGAGCAGTTCTTC. The encoded protein is CASSLTRQDEQFF. Drawing the rest from reference TRBV7-3 and TRBJ2-1, the complete variable domain is GAGVSQTPSNKVTEKGKYVELRCDPISGHTALYWYRQSLGQGPEFLIYFQGTGAADDSGLPNDRFFAVRPEGSVSTLKIQRTERGDSAVYLCASSLTRQDEQFFGPGTRLTVL.

The V call is TRBV9, the J call TRBJ2-3, with 7 bases fitting TRBD2. The germline V gene has CDR1 SGDLS and CDR2 YYNGEE. The length of the CDR3 is 16 residues. Trimming cost V 0 bases and J 0 bases; bases outside gene matches: 4. The CDR3 DNA is TGTGCCAGCAGCGTAGTGGGCGGGGGAAGCACAGATACGCAGTATTTT. Its protein is CASSVVGGGSTDTQYF.

The rearrangement joins TRBV11-2 to TRBJ2-5; tentatively, D is TRBD1 or TRBD2 (5 bases each). The V gene's germline CDR1 is SGHAT and CDR2 FQNNGV. Trimming removed 3 bases at V and 6 bases at J, with 5 bases between. CDR3 length equals 11 residues. The CDR3 DNA sequence: TGTGCCAGCAGCTTGGGACAGACCCAGTACTTC. Protein sequence: CASSLGQTQYF.

The chain recombines TRBV6-2 or TRBV6-3 with TRBJ2-7; a possible D gene is TRBD1 (6 bases). There are 14 residues in the CDR3. The V end lost 5 bases, the J end lost 3 bases, and 14 bases lay between the germline ends. The germline CDR1 and CDR2 sequences are MNHEY and SVGEGT. The chain's CDR3 is CASSRTGHGYEQYF. CDR3 bases: TGTGCCAGCAGTCGTACGGGACACGGCTACGAGCAGTACTTC.

The table lists this clone with a count of one. The rearrangement uses TRBV7-6 and TRBJ1-1; D unresolved. The CDR3 consists of 15 residues. Germline CDR1 reads SGHVS; CDR2 reads FNYEAQ. Trimming left V 5 bases short and J 1 base short, with 14 bases between. The CDR3 is CASSPSVRANTEAFF. The DNA of the CDR3 is TGTGCCAGCAGCCCCAGTGTTAGGGCGAACACTGAAGCTTTCTTT.